This T cell receptor (beta chain) was found in a study of metastatic and nonmetastatic thyroid tumors (dated by TCRdb to 2018 to 2020). The study in broad terms: Repertoires were compared across peripheral blood and tumor or nodule tissue samples from malignant and benign thyroid patients. On the study overall, not on this receptor specifically: TCR beta diversity was reported as significantly higher in malignant tumors than in benign nodules, in both blood and tumor samples.

No treatment had been received by any patient before thyroid surgery. Using T-cell receptor beta sequencing, the researchers looked back retrospectively at clinical samples from patients, gathered between the early 2010s and the late 2010s. The germline V gene gives CDR1 as SGHRS and CDR2 as YFSETQ. Measured from the cysteine to the phenylalanine, the CDR3 is 16 residues long. Only CDR3 DNA is held: 48 bases, read in frame from base 1. After removal of 1 base from V and 1 base from J, the junction retains 5 bases not matched to a gene. Libraries were built with PCR. Instrument on record: Illumina HiSeq 4000. High-throughput sequencing was used to profile the TCR beta-chain CDR3 region of each patient. From the authors' description of their analysis: CDR3 differences across clinicopathological groups were used to build a classifier for discriminating distant-metastatic papillary thyroid cancer patients. The Shannon index was used to measure repertoire diversity, and the Morisita-Horn index was used to measure how similar tumor and blood repertoires were. TCRdb redid the processing of the public reads, applying fastp at Q25 and MiXCR, and retained in-frame beta chains. These V and J calls derive from TCRdb rather than the authors' analysis. For this sample there are about 22,000 clones; more than 14% appear just once. The ten largest clones take up roughly 15% of the sample.

This clone was seen many times. The clone's antigen remains unknown. Base qualities are missing; no much larger clone stands one base away. This TCR was recovered from a female donor with papillary thyroid cancer or a benign thyroid nodule (not recorded which). Some clones in this sample may be carry-over from other donors' samples. Sample: tumor tissue. The rearrangement combines TRBV5-1 with TRBJ2-7; TRBD1 agrees with 10 junctional bases. The nucleotide sequence is given as TGCGCCAGCAGCTTGACGCCGGGACAGGGGTCCTACGAGCAGTACTTC. It is translated as CASSLTPGQGSYEQYF.